This T cell receptor (beta chain) originates from a study of blood T cell repertoires in COVID-19. Sequencing was performed with immunoSEQ multiplex PCR; in TCRdb, only in-frame clones are kept and a portion is missing. The sample carries more than 80,000 clones, about 77% recorded once. The CDR3 has 17 residues. Germline-derived CDR1 and CDR2 are SNHLY and FYNNEI. After removal of 1 base from V and 1 base from J, the junction contained 8 bases not matched to a gene. J is TRBJ1-1 and V is TRBV2; 8 bases line up with TRBD1. This clonotype originated in a human donor in a cohort sampled during active COVID-19. Sequences were obtained from peripheral blood. The CDR3 coding sequence is TGTGCCAGCAGTGAAGTGAGGACAGGGAGCAGGAACACTGAAGCTTTCTTT. Its protein product is CASSEVRTGSRNTEAFF. The full variable domain, completed using reference TRBV2 and TRBJ1-1, is EPEVTQTPSHQVTQMGQEVILRCVPISNHLYFYWYRQILGQKVEFLVSFYNNEISEKSEIFDDQFSVERPDGSNFTLKIRSTKLEDSAMYFCASSEVRTGSRNTEAFFGQGTRLTVV.